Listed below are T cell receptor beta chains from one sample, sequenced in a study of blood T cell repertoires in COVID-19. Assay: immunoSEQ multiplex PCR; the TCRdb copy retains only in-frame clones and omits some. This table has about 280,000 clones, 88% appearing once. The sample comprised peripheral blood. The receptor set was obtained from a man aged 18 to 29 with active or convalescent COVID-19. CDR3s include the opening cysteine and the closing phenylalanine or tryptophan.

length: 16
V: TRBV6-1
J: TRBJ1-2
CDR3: CASSVELGGGFYGYTF

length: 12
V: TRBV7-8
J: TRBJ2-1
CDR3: CASSPQGNEQFF

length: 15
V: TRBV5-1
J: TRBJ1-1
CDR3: CASSLGHPRDTEAFF

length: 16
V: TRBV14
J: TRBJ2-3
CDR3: CASSHRLLAGTDTQYF

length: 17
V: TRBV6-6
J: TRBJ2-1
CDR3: CASRHGGQGLSYNEQFF

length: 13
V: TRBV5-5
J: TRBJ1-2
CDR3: CASSLVLGHGYTF

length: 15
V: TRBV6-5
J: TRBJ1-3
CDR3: CASSSLPTAGNTIYF

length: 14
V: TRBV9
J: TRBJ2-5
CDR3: CASSPGLHQETQYF

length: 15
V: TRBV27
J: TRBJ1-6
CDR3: CASSLGQLVKSPLHF

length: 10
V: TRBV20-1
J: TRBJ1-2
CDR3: CSASTGSYTF

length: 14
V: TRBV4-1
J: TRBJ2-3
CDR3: CASSRGSSTDTQYF

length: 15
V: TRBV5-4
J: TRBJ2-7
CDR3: CASSLDMEQSYEQYF

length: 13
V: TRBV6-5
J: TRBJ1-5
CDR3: CASTEGGNQPQHF

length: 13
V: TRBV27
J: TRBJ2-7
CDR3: CASRGTGGYEQYF

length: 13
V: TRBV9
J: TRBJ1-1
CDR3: CASSVGTDTEAFF

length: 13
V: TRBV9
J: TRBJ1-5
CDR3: CASSDSSNQPQHF

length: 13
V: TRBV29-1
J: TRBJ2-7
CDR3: CSVGWTGRYEQYF

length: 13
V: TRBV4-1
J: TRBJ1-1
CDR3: CASSQGANTEAFF

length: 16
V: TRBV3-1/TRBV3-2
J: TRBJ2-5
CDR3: CASSQGRGGGQETQYF

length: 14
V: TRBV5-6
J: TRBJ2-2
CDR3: CASSLVPSTGELFF

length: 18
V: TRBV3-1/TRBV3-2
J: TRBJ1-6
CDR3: CASSQVFQVSSYNSPLHF

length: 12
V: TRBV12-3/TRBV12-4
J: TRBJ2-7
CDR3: CASSLRADEQYF

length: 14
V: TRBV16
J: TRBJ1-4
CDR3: CASRTGPTNEKLFF

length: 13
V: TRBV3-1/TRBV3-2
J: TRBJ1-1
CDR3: CASSPLSDTEAFF

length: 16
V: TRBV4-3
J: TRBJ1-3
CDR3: CASSQYGTGVGNTIYF

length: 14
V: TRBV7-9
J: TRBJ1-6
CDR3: CASSRGSDNSPLHF

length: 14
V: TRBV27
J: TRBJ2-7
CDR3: CATTTSRSSYEQYF

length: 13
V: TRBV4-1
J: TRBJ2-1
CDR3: CASSQVGVHEQFF

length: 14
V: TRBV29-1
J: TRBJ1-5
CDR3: CSVEIQGSNQPQHF

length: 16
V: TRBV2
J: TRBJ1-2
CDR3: CASSISRQGGNYGYTF

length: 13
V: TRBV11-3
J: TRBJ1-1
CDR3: CASSLDRHTEAFF

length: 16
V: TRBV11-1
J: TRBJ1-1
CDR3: CASSSSLGEGNTEAFF

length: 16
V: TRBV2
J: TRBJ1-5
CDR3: CASSSRGAGGNQPQHF

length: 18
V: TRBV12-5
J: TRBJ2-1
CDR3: CASGLVRYGGAYNNEQFF

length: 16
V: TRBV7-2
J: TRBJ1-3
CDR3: CASSPAGAGNGNTIYF

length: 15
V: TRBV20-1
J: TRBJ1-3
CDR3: CSASHRDSPGNTIYF